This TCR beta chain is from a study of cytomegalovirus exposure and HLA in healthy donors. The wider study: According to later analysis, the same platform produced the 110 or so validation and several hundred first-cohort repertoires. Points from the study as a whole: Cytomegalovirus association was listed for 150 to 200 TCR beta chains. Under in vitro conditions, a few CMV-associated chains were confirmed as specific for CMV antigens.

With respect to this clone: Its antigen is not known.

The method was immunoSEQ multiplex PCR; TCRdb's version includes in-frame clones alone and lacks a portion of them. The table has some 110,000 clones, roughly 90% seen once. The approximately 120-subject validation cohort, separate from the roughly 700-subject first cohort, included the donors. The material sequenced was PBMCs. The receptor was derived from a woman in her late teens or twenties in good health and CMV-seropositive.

The CDR3 DNA reads as TGCGCCAGCAGTGAGTCGGTCCAGCGCTCAACTAATGAAAAACTGTTTTTT. Its protein product is CASSESVQRSTNEKLFF. The chain uses TRBV10-2 and TRBJ1-4; D remains ambiguous. The CDR3 extends over 17 amino acids. CDR1 and CDR2 from the germline V gene are WSHSY and SAAADI. V dropped 0 bases and J dropped 0 bases, with 11 bases sitting between them.